This T cell receptor beta chain was recovered during a study of shared clonotypes between healthy human individuals (dated by TCRdb to the early 2020s). In terms of the full investigation: The cohort comprised two women and a few men aged 18 to 49 years. Libraries were prepared and TCR repertoires were sequenced by different laboratories using diverse techniques, in order to increase sequencing depth and limit assay-specific biases. For each donor, three plates each were used for CD4 naive and CD4 memory, two plates were used for CD8 naive, and one plate was used for CD8 memory. Leukapheresis yielded between about 0.9 and 9.5 billion PBMCs per donor. The study deeply sequenced blood TCR repertoires of about 5 healthy adults to estimate repertoire size and the extent of clonotype sharing between individuals. Broader findings and caveats from the paper: Pairwise subsampling led to the expectation that sequencing depth would affect the degree of clonotype sharing among donors. When a handful of donors were compared, the shared fraction of clonotypes was about 5.2% for naive CD4, more than 3% for naive CD8, more than 2% for memory CD4, and roughly 0.43% for memory CD8. Clonotypes shared by all four sorted-subset donors showed higher generation probabilities than non-shared clonotypes. Naive subsets generally had larger estimated clonotype richness than memory subsets did. Incomplete sequencing was indicated by rarefaction of sorted-subset datasets, despite the large sequencing depth. Sampling was limited to blood, and TCR repertoires in tissue likely differ from TCR repertoires in blood. Because the study included a small number of donors, the genetic and exposure-history diversity represented was limited.

Using the deep immunoSEQ assay, multiplex PCR amplified TCR CDR3 regions from genomic DNA. Genomic DNA extracted from each cell subset was distributed evenly over all wells of several immunoSEQ 96-well plates, and each plate served as one replicate. For sorted subsets, each replicate PCR was loaded with 150 to 250 ng genomic DNA, equivalent to approximately 27,000 T cell genomes. Purified libraries were measured with a Qubit 3.0 fluorometer, size-checked on a Bioanalyzer 2100, and measured again with the KAPA Library Quantification kit. Every immunoSEQ 96-well plate was sequenced on a dedicated single-read 150-cycle Illumina NextSeq 550 flow cell. The authors processed their data as follows. Because only junctional sequences without quality scores were contained in the immunoSEQ output, filtering matching that applied to full-length reads could not be performed. To assign V/J genes and CDR3, sequences were annotated using PyIR, a Python wrapper for IgBLAST v1.9, with IMGT germline references. Reads with weak V/J assignments (E-value above 1e-6), missing CDR3, stop codons, out-of-frame junctions, or ambiguous translated residues were removed. V3J clonotypes were defined as sequences sharing an identical inferred V gene, J gene, and CDR3 amino acid sequence. To compute the percentage overlap between repertoires, the number of shared unique clonotypes was divided by the size of the smaller repertoire. RTK rarefaction, the Chao1 estimator, and Recon v2.1 estimates of unobserved clonotypes were used to assess repertoire richness. Generation probabilities for all TCRbeta clonotypes obtained by the gDNA method from a handful of donors were computed using OLGA. TCRdb re-hosts the immuneACCESS table, in-frame sequences only. Its copies lack some clones; in the studies checked, an unresolved V gene accounts for under half of them, and the cause for the rest is not known. D and trimming come from the DNA, and the V and J calls and clone size come from that table. The sample table contains under 1,900,000 clones; only one count was recorded for approximately 98.5% of them. The leading ten clones occupy about 0.35% of the sample.

Remarks on this clone: The antigen this receptor binds is unknown. Per-base quality was not reported, and no clone a single base away is much larger than it.

Donors were healthy HIV-negative adults with no recently reported acute infections or vaccinations. All donors were Caucasian adults living in Nashville, Tennessee, USA. CD4+ T cells were enriched by magnetic negative selection, after which naive cells were positively selected on CD45RA and the negative fraction was taken as the memory subset. Blood was collected by leukapheresis, and PBMCs were isolated by Ficoll-Histopaque density gradient centrifugation and then cryopreserved in liquid nitrogen vapor phase. Analytical flow cytometry was used to check the purity and quantity of each magnetically sorted T cell population. Genomic DNA was isolated from every sorted fraction and measured by UV absorbance on a Nanodrop 2000c. The germline V gene (reference sequence) gives CDR1 as SEHNR and CDR2 as FQNEAQ. From the cysteine through the phenylalanine, the CDR3 covers 18 amino acids. The kept DNA is CDR3 alone, 54 bases in frame from the first base. Trimming takes 5 bases off V and 7 bases off J; junction bases not matched to a gene: 18.

Recombination connected TRBV7-9 to TRBJ1-4, with 8 junctional bases fitting TRBD1. The specimen sequenced was naive CD4+ T cells sorted from blood. The sample's cell subset or site, from its label and the paper: CD45RA+ positively selected. This sequence originates from a man aged 25 to 45 in good health. The CDR3 loop reads CASSRNRGSSAPFEKLFF. In nucleotide form, the sequence is TGTGCCAGCAGCCGCAACAGGGGGTCCTCCGCCCCTTTTGAAAAACTGTTTTTT.